This record concerns one T cell receptor (beta chain) sequence. Sequenced by immunoSEQ multiplex PCR; TCRdb stores in-frame clones only, minus some. The sample has some 45,000 clones, approximately 95% seen once; the top ten hold approximately 6%. This sample stems from a study of T cell changes during pregnancy in multiple sclerosis. The sequence was collected from a female donor with multiple sclerosis, enrolled in a pregnancy study. The sequencing here drew on CD8+ T cells from peripheral blood mononuclear cells, taken in the first trimester of pregnancy.

The CDR3 DNA is TGTGCCAGCAGTTACGGGACTAGCAGCACCGGGGAGCTGTTTTTT. Residues: CASSYGTSSTGELFF. The chain employs TRBV27 and TRBJ2-2; TRBD2 matches at 9 bases. Germline CDR1 reads MNHEY; CDR2 reads SMNVEV (reference sequence). CDR3 size: 15 residues. V lost 4 bases and J lost 4; bases outside the gene matches: 4.